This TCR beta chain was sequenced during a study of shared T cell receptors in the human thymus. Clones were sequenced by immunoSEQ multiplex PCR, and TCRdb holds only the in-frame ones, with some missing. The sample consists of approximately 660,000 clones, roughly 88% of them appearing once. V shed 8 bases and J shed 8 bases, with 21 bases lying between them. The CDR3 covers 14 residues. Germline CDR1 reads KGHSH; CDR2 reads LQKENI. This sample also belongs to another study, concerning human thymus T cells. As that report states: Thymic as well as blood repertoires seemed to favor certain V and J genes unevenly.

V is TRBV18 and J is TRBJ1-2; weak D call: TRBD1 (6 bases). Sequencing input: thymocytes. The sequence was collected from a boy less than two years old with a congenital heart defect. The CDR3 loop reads CASRNTGIGDGYTF. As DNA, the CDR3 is TGTGCCAGCCGTAATACAGGGATCGGCGACGGCTACACCTTC.